This T cell receptor (beta chain) appears in the sequencing data of a study of T-cell reconstitution after alpha-beta-depleted transplantation in children. V lost 5 bases and J 5 bases, leaving 18 bases between the germline ends. The CDR3 runs to 14 residues. Germline V gives CDR1 DFQATT, CDR2 SNEGSKA (reference sequence). This clonotype was seen more than once but under ten times. The TCRbeta library was prepared with unique molecular identifiers. TCRdb re-derived calls from the PCR reads in MiXCR, one entry per CDR3 protein. The sample holds 350,000 to 400,000 distinct CDR3 sequences, about 20% seen once.

This receptor was identified in a human donor who donated a stem cell graft to a child with acute myeloid leukemia. The gene calls are TRBV20-1 and TRBJ1-1, with D maybe TRBD1 (6 bases). Material: PBMCs from the stem cell graft donor, obtained from the stem cell graft. CDR3 protein: CSAPRGGAKTEAFF. DNA of the CDR3: TGCAGTGCTCCGAGGGGGGGCGCGAAGACTGAAGCTTTCTTT.